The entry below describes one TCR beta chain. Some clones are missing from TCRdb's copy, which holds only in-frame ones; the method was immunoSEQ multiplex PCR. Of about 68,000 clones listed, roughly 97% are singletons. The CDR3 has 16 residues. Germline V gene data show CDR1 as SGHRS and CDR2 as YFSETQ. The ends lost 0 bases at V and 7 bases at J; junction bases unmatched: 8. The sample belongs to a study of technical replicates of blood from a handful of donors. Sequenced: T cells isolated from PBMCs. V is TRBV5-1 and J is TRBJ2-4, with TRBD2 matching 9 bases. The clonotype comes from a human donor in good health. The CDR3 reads CASSLAPSGIGNIQYF. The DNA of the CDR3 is TGCGCCAGCAGCTTGGCCCCTAGCGGGATAGGCAACATTCAGTACTTC.